The rows below give T cell receptor beta chains drawn from one sample of a study of control samples from healthy donors and cancer patients. The repertoire was sequenced with immunoSEQ multiplex PCR; TCRdb's copy has only in-frame clones and lacks some. The profile shows about 180,000 clones, about 92% of them singletons. Input material: blood. Receptor source: a man aged 25 to 45 in good health. The CDR3 runs from the conserved cysteine through the conserved F or W. Each record gives: V gene, clone size, J gene, D gene, CDR3 protein, CDR3 DNA. D genes are given only for firm matches. Some rows mark clone size as missing; the rest say once, few, many or name a class of expanded clone.

TRBV19,NA,TRBJ1-1,NA,CASSIGGVDTEAFF,TGTGCCAGTAGTATTGGAGGGGTTGACACTGAAGCTTTCTTT
TRBV19,NA,TRBJ1-2,NA,CASGSTSPYGYTF,TGTGCCAGTGGGTCGACTTCACCCTATGGCTACACCTTC
TRBV29-1,NA,TRBJ2-3,TRBD2,CSVVPGLHTDTQYF,TGCAGCGTTGTTCCGGGACTACACACAGATACGCAGTATTTT
TRBV29-1,NA,TRBJ1-1,TRBD1,CSERTGGKEAFF,TGCAGCGAACGGACAGGGGGCAAGGAAGCTTTCTTT
TRBV29-1,NA,TRBJ2-3,TRBD2,CSVDFWTSGSTDTQYF,TGCAGCGTCGATTTCTGGACTAGCGGGAGTACAGATACGCAGTATTTT
TRBV4-1,NA,TRBJ2-1,TRBD2,CASSQELAGGYNEQFF,TGCGCCAGCAGCCAAGAATTAGCGGGGGGTTACAATGAGCAGTTCTTC
TRBV24-1,NA,TRBJ2-1,NA,CATSGTGGGLHNEQFF,TGTGCCACCAGTGGCACCGGAGGGGGCTTGCACAATGAGCAGTTCTTC
TRBV9,NA,TRBJ1-6,NA,CASSLAGSPLHF,TGTGCCAGCAGCTTAGCGGGTTCACCCCTCCACTTT
TRBV3-1/TRBV3-2,NA,TRBJ2-7,NA,CASSQWPGGEQYF,TGTGCCAGCAGCCAGTGGCCTGGGGGAGAGCAGTACTTC
TRBV23-1,few,TRBJ1-2,NA,CASSPSRHLYGYTF,TGCGCCAGCAGCCCCTCGCGGCATCTCTATGGCTACACCTTC
TRBV30,NA,TRBJ1-4,NA,CAWSIISGSVTF,TGTGCCTGGAGTATTATTTCAGGCAGCGTGACGTTT
TRBV7-3,NA,TRBJ2-3,TRBD2,CASSSTGGPDTQYF,TGTGCCAGCAGCTCTACGGGAGGACCAGATACGCAGTATTTT
TRBV5-5,NA,TRBJ1-4,NA,CASRRPVMGEKLFF,TGTGCCAGCAGACGACCCGTCATGGGTGAAAAACTGTTTTTT
TRBV19,NA,TRBJ1-2,NA,CASSTSPSRLGGYTF,TGTGCCAGTAGTACATCCCCCTCTCGATTAGGCGGCTACACCTTC
TRBV30,NA,TRBJ1-1,NA,CAWSVLIQRAFF,TGTGCCTGGAGTGTACTTATCCAGAGAGCTTTCTTT
TRBV12-3/TRBV12-4,NA,TRBJ2-1,NA,CASSPDYNEQFF,TGTGCCAGCAGTCCCGATTACAATGAGCAGTTCTTC
TRBV18,NA,TRBJ2-2,TRBD1,CASSLTTGIITGELFF,TGTGCCAGCTCACTAACGACAGGGATTATCACCGGGGAGCTGTTTTTT
TRBV28,NA,TRBJ2-7,TRBD2,CASSPGTSGVYEQYF,TGTGCCAGCAGTCCTGGGACTAGCGGGGTCTACGAGCAGTACTTC
TRBV5-1,NA,TRBJ2-2,TRBD1,CASRTSAGGPGELFF,TGCGCCAGCAGGACAAGTGCAGGGGGCCCCGGGGAGCTGTTTTTT
TRBV4-2,NA,TRBJ1-3,NA,CASSQEHSSSGNTIYF,TGTGCCAGCAGCCAAGAACACTCCTCCTCTGGAAACACCATATATTTT
TRBV7-2,NA,TRBJ1-2,NA,CAGGGQPKTNYGYTF,TGTGCCGGTGGTGGACAGCCCAAAACAAACTATGGCTACACCTTC
TRBV18,NA,TRBJ2-7,TRBD2,CASSPNRLAGAYEQYF,TGTGCCAGCTCACCGAACCGACTAGCGGGGGCCTACGAGCAGTACTTC
TRBV30,NA,TRBJ1-6,TRBD1,CAWRQGPTPLHF,TGTGCCTGGAGACAGGGGCCCACACCCCTCCACTTT
TRBV5-1,once,TRBJ2-3,NA,CASSLSGDLTDTQYF,TGCGCCAGCAGCTTGTCCGGGGACCTCACAGATACGCAGTATTTT
TRBV6-2/TRBV6-3,NA,TRBJ1-5,NA,CASSLGTHSNQPQHF,TGTGCCAGCAGTTTAGGCACTCATAGCAATCAGCCCCAGCATTTT
TRBV6-5,NA,TRBJ2-7,NA,CASIGGLGSRYEQYF,TGTGCCAGCATAGGGGGGCTCGGGAGTCGGTACGAGCAGTACTTC
TRBV7-9,NA,TRBJ1-4,NA,CASSSGVAEKLFF,TGTGCCAGCAGTTCGGGAGTTGCTGAAAAACTGTTTTTT
TRBV5-8,NA,TRBJ1-5,TRBD1,CASRMTGGAGQPQHF,TGTGCCAGCAGAATGACAGGGGGCGCCGGGCAGCCCCAGCATTTT
TRBV4-2,NA,TRBJ2-5,NA,CASSRVAEETQYF,TGTGCCAGCAGTCGGGTCGCGGAAGAGACCCAGTACTTC
TRBV30,NA,TRBJ2-2,TRBD1,CAWSGQGTGELFF,TGTGCCTGGAGTGGACAGGGCACCGGGGAGCTGTTTTTT
TRBV27,NA,TRBJ2-2,TRBD1,CASRLYSPPAQGAFPGELFF,TGTGCCAGCAGACTTTATTCCCCTCCGGCACAGGGGGCCTTTCCCGGGGAGCTGTTTTTT
TRBV19,NA,TRBJ2-1,NA,CASGQRDNEQFF,TGTGCCAGTGGTCAGCGGGACAATGAGCAGTTCTTC
TRBV27,NA,TRBJ1-2,NA,CASGSQTGLYGYTF,TGTGCCAGCGGGTCGCAAACAGGGCTCTATGGCTACACCTTC
TRBV4-2,NA,TRBJ1-2,TRBD1,CASSQDFRGPEGYTF,TGTGCCAGCAGCCAAGACTTCAGGGGGCCGGAAGGCTACACCTTC
TRBV30,NA,TRBJ1-2,NA,CAWSETRGSGYTF,TGTGCCTGGAGTGAAACCCGCGGGAGTGGCTACACCTTC
TRBV5-6,NA,TRBJ2-4,NA,CASSLWGVKNIQYF,TGTGCCAGCAGCTTGTGGGGGGTCAAAAACATTCAGTACTTC
TRBV7-2,NA,TRBJ2-7,NA,CASSLGDVRAEQYF,TGTGCCAGCAGCTTAGGTGACGTCAGGGCCGAGCAGTACTTC
TRBV6-6,NA,TRBJ1-1,NA,CASSLGDFTEAFF,TGTGCCAGCAGTTTAGGGGATTTCACTGAAGCTTTCTTT
TRBV19,NA,TRBJ2-7,TRBD1,CASSIDHRGSSYEQYF,TGTGCCAGTAGTATAGACCACAGGGGAAGCTCCTACGAGCAGTACTTC
TRBV5-1,NA,TRBJ2-2,NA,CASSWTGPGELFF,TGCGCCAGCAGTTGGACCGGACCCGGGGAGCTGTTTTTT
TRBV4-2,once,TRBJ1-4,TRBD1,CASSQTGGRVTNEKLFF,TGTGCCAGCAGCCAAACAGGGGGCAGGGTGACTAATGAAAAACTGTTTTTT
TRBV19,NA,TRBJ1-6,NA,CASGGGDYYNSPLHF,TGTGCCAGTGGGGGAGGGGATTACTATAATTCACCCCTCCACTTT
TRBV24-1,NA,TRBJ1-1,TRBD1,CATSAGGGTEAFF,TGTGCCACCAGTGCAGGGGGCGGCACTGAAGCTTTCTTT
TRBV7-2,few,TRBJ1-1,TRBD1,CASSLLGQSYTEAFF,TGTGCCAGCAGCTTATTGGGACAGTCCTACACTGAAGCTTTCTTT
TRBV19,NA,TRBJ2-7,NA,CASSSGSTIYEQYF,TGTGCCAGTAGTAGCGGCTCTACCATCTACGAGCAGTACTTC
TRBV4-1,NA,TRBJ2-3,NA,CASSQDTVVPDTQYF,TGCGCCAGCAGCCAAGACACGGTAGTTCCAGATACGCAGTATTTT
TRBV25-1,NA,TRBJ2-2,TRBD1,CASSELTGEIGELFF,TGTGCCAGCAGTGAATTAACAGGGGAAATCGGGGAGCTGTTTTTT
TRBV10-2,NA,TRBJ2-2,TRBD2,CATRGSGGPWNTGELFF,TGCGCCACCCGGGGTAGCGGGGGGCCATGGAACACCGGGGAGCTGTTTTTT
TRBV19,NA,TRBJ1-5,NA,CASNSENQPQHF,TGTGCCAGTAACAGCGAAAATCAGCCCCAGCATTTT
TRBV5-4,NA,TRBJ2-3,NA,CASSLIGGPGTDTQYF,TGTGCCAGCAGCCTCATAGGAGGCCCTGGAACAGATACGCAGTATTTT
TRBV6-6,NA,TRBJ1-5,NA,CATAGGNQPQHF,TGTGCCACCGCGGGTGGCAATCAGCCCCAGCATTTT
TRBV30,NA,TRBJ1-6,NA,CAWSLNSPLHF,TGTGCCTGGAGTCTAAATTCACCCCTCCACTTT
TRBV5-1,NA,TRBJ1-3,NA,CASSWDIRGISGNTIYF,TGCGCCAGCAGCTGGGATATCAGGGGAATCTCTGGAAACACCATATATTTT